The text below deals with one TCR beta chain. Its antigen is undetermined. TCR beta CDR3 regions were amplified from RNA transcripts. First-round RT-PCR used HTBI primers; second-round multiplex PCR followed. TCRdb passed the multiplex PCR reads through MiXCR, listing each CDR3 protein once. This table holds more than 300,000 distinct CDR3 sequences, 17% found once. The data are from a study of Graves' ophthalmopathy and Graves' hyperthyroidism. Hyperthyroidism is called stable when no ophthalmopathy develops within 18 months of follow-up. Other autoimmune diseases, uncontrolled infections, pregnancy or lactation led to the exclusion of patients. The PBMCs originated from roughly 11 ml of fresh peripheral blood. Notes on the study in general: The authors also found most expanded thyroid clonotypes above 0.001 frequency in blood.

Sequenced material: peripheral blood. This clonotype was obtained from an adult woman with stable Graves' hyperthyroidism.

CDR3: CASSPGGTGTYEQYF. The DNA of the CDR3 is TGTGCCAGCAGTCCTGGCGGGACAGGGACCTACGAGCAGTACTTC. The genes are TRBV28 and TRBJ2-7; 9 bases agree with TRBD1. J gave up 2 bases and V 5 bases, and 7 bases lay outside the gene matches. CDR1 and CDR2 (germline): MDHEN, SYDVKM. The CDR3 is 15 residues long. Looking up the rest from reference TRBV28 and TRBJ2-7 gives the full variable domain: DVKVTQSSRYLVKRTGEKVFLECVQDMDHENMFWYRQDPGLGLRLIYFSYDVKMKEKGDIPEGYSVSREKKERFSLILESASTNQTSMYLCASSPGGTGTYEQYFGPGTRLTVT.